The T cell receptor beta chain under discussion was sequenced for a study of Ad26.COV2.S vaccination and SARS-CoV-2 variants. Overall study context: Each vaccinee took Ad26.COV2.S intramuscularly, once or twice 56 days apart.

Treatment indicated: around 19 received Ad26.COV2.S at low or high dose, single or two shots; five or six received placebo; per-sample allocation not given. At day 63 after the first vaccine or placebo injection, samples were drawn. Overall study findings and caveats: Overall T cell responses may have been underestimated by the analyses of TCR breadth and depth.

This clone is a singleton in its sample. What it recognizes is unknown. The CDR3 has 15 residues. V trimming: 2 bases; J trimming: 3 bases; junction bases outside the gene matches: 2. From germline, CDR1 is MNHEY and CDR2 SMNVEV (reference sequence). The table came from immunoSEQ multiplex PCR; TCRdb's copy has only in-frame clones and leaves some out. The repertoire has a few hundred thousand clones, less than 95% of them found once; the top ten carry around 4.5%. The clonotype was recovered from a person aged 18-65 years who received the Ad26.COV2.S COVID-19 vaccine or a placebo. The sequenced sample was peripheral blood, obtained in a trial of Ad26.COV2.S vaccine versus placebo. The genes are TRBV27 and TRBJ2-2, with 8 bases identical to TRBD1. The CDR3 reads CASSLRQGYTGELFF. As DNA, the CDR3 is TGTGCCAGCAGTTTACGACAGGGGTACACCGGGGAGCTGTTTTTT.